These T cell receptor beta chains were read from a single sample in a study of cytomegalovirus exposure and HLA in healthy donors. Here immunoSEQ multiplex PCR was the method, and the copy in TCRdb shows in-frame clones only, minus some. With 150,000 or so clones in the sample, the ten largest clones hold 1.6%. What was sequenced was PBMCs. The receptors come from a woman between 45 and 65 years old in good health and CMV-seronegative. Both conserved end residues are part of each CDR3. A D gene is named only where the DNA matches it firmly.

J	D	V	DNA	CDR3
TRBJ1-4	NA	TRBV7-2	TGTGCCAGCAGCCAGGGGAGGGACCGAGAAAAACTGTTTTTT	CASSQGRDREKLFF
TRBJ1-2	NA	TRBV18	TGTGCCAGCTCACCAAGAGAAGAAGGGGACTATGGCTACACCTTC	CASSPREEGDYGYTF
TRBJ2-5	TRBD2	TRBV5-1	TGCGCCAGCAGCCTTGGAACTAGCGTGACCGCCCAAGAGACCCAGTACTTC	CASSLGTSVTAQETQYF
TRBJ2-3	TRBD2	TRBV7-6	TGTGCCAGCAGCTTAGGGTCGGGAGGGCCAGATACGCAGTATTTT	CASSLGSGGPDTQYF
TRBJ2-7	TRBD1	TRBV6-1	TGTGCCAGCTCTAGCCGGGACAGGGGGATCCACGAGCAGTACTTC	CASSSRDRGIHEQYF
TRBJ2-1	TRBD1	TRBV19	TGTGCCAGTAGTATAGAAGGGGGCGCCTACAATGAGCAGTTCTTC	CASSIEGGAYNEQFF
TRBJ1-3	TRBD1	TRBV5-1	TGCGCCAGCAGAACGACAGGGGGGTCTGGAAACACCATATATTTT	CASRTTGGSGNTIYF
TRBJ1-5	NA	TRBV6-1	TGTGCCAGCAGTGACGGCAGATTCGGAGGCAATCAGCCCCAGCATTTT	CASSDGRFGGNQPQHF
TRBJ2-2	TRBD2	TRBV28	TGTGCCAGCAAGAGACTAGCGGGAGGAACCGGGGAGCTGTTTTTT	CASKRLAGGTGELFF
TRBJ2-2	TRBD2	TRBV30	TGTGCCTGGAGTGTAGGCGGGGGGGCGAGTCTGAACACCGGGGAGCTGTTTTTT	CAWSVGGGASLNTGELFF
TRBJ1-2	NA	TRBV15	TGTGCCACCAGCAGAGATGCAGTAAACTATGGCTACACCTTC	CATSRDAVNYGYTF
TRBJ2-7	NA	TRBV19	TGTGCCAGTAGTATAGCTTTGTCAGGGAATTACTACGAGCAGTACTTC	CASSIALSGNYYEQYF
TRBJ2-1	TRBD2	TRBV19	TGTGCCAGTAGTACCAACTGGGGGAGGGACAATGAGCAGTTCTTC	CASSTNWGRDNEQFF
TRBJ2-2	NA	TRBV5-1	TGCGCCAGCAGCTTGGGGCATGAGGGCGGGGAGCTGTTTTTT	CASSLGHEGGELFF
TRBJ1-4	TRBD1	TRBV5-3	TGTGCCAGAAGGTTGGACAGGAAAAATGAAAAACTGTTTTTT	CARRLDRKNEKLFF
TRBJ2-1	TRBD1	TRBV30	TGTGCCTGGAGTCTCTTCCGGGACAGTCGCCATGAGCAGTTCTTC	CAWSLFRDSRHEQFF
TRBJ2-1	NA	TRBV18	TGTGCCAGCTCATCCCTAGTGAATGAGCAGTTCTTC	CASSSLVNEQFF
TRBJ1-4	TRBD1	TRBV28	TGTGCCAGCAGACAAACAGGGGGCTCTAATGAAAAACTGTTTTTT	CASRQTGGSNEKLFF
TRBJ2-7	NA	TRBV6-1	TGTGCCAGCAGTGATTTCAGTGCCCACGAGCAGTACTTC	CASSDFSAHEQYF
TRBJ1-1	NA	TRBV10-3	TGTGCCATCAGTGAGTCACAGGGCCTTTTGAACACTGAAGCTTTCTTT	CAISESQGLLNTEAFF
TRBJ2-7	TRBD2	TRBV7-2	TGTGCCAGCAGCGTCATAGCGGGAGGTACCTACGAGCAGTACTTC	CASSVIAGGTYEQYF
TRBJ2-7	NA	TRBV6-1	TGTGCCAGCAGTGAAGCGCAGTGGGCAAACTCCTACGAGCAGTACTTC	CASSEAQWANSYEQYF
TRBJ2-7	NA	TRBV9	TGTGCCAGCAGTGGTAGCGGCGGCGAGCAGTACTTC	CASSGSGGEQYF
TRBJ1-4	NA	TRBV7-6	TGTGCCAGCAGCCCCGCGGAAGAGTGGAAACTGTTTTTT	CASSPAEEWKLFF
TRBJ2-7	NA	TRBV15	TGTGCCACCAGCAGAGTAACGACTACCTACGAGCAGTACTTC	CATSRVTTTYEQYF
TRBJ1-2	TRBD1	TRBV5-1	TGCGCCAGCAGGGGGACAGGGGAGAACTATGGCTACACCTTC	CASRGTGENYGYTF
TRBJ2-7	NA	TRBV6-6	TGTGCCAGCAGTACCTCGGACAGCTACGAGCAGTACTTC	CASSTSDSYEQYF
TRBJ2-7	NA	TRBV30	TGTGCCTGGAGTGTGGGTGGGGCGATCTACGAGCAGTACTTC	CAWSVGGAIYEQYF
TRBJ2-7	NA	TRBV10-3	TGTGCCATCAAACAGACAGTCTACTCCTACGAGCAGTACTTC	CAIKQTVYSYEQYF
TRBJ1-4	NA	TRBV7-9	TGTGCCAGCAGCTTACAGGGAGAAAAACTGTTTTTT	CASSLQGEKLFF